This T cell receptor beta chain comes out of a study of blood T cells in healthy people across ages. Study findings and constraints: Estimated diversity, derived from one million T cells, was regarded as an underestimate.

As for this clonotype: Its target is unknown. At one end the junction does not follow the germline gene, possibly because of a read error.

They isolated at least 7 million PBMCs from each sample. The CDR3 consists of 12 residues. Germline loops: CDR1 SGHTA, CDR2 FQGNSA. It was with a sample-barcoded 5' primer and a J-beta primer mix that a second PCR of roughly 7 to 12 cycles was run. TCRdb recomputed calls from the 5' RACE reads with MiXCR, one row per CDR3 protein. This sample has about 1 million distinct CDR3 sequences, with 20% to 25% found just once. These data also formed part of another study, on T cells of mothers and their children. Turning to that study: Donors were a few healthy Caucasian mothers and their six children.

This clonotype was sampled from a girl aged 2 to 10 in good health. The chain carries TRBV7-2 and TRBJ1-6; D is unresolved. The sequencing sample was made of blood. The CDR3 nucleotides read TGTGCCAGCAGTGATCGTGGTTCACCCCTCCGCTTT. Its protein is CASSDRGSPLRF.